This TCR beta chain was retrieved from a study of blood T cell repertoires in COVID-19. Measured with immunoSEQ multiplex PCR; TCRdb has only the in-frame clones, and not every one. Seen here are 100,000 to 150,000 clones, about four fifths observed once, and the top ten hold about a tenth. This clone was seen only a few times. The material sequenced was peripheral blood. The TCR comes from a man aged 35 to 55 with active or convalescent COVID-19.

CDR3 DNA: TGCGCCAGCAGCCGTAGCGGGGGGTCCACAGATACGCAGTATTTT. Its translation: CASSRSGGSTDTQYF. The gene calls are TRBV4-1 and TRBJ2-3; 10 bases match TRBD2. V lost 4 bases to trimming and J lost 2 bases; unmatched junction nucleotides: 3. The CDR3 totals 15 residues. The germline V gene has CDR1 MGHRA and CDR2 YSYEKL.